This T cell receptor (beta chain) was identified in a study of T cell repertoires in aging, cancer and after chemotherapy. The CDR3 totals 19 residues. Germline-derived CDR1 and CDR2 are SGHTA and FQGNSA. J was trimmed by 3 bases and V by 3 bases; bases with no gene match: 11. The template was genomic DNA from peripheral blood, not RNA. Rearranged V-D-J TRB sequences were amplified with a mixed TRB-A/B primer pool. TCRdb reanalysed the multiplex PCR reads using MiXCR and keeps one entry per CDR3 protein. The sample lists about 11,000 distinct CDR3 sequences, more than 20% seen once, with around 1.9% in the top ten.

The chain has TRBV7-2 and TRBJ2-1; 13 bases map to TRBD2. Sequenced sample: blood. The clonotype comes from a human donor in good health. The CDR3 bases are TGTGCCAGCAGCTTCCCAAGCGGACTAGCGGGGGTCCTCTACAATGAGCAGTTCTTC. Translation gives CASSFPSGLAGVLYNEQFF.